There are many counts of the clone carrying this TCR beta chain. Its antigen remains unknown. Trimming took off 7 bases at V and 5 bases at J, with 17 bases between the two ends. In germline, CDR1 is SNHLY, CDR2 FYNNEI. The CDR3 spans 14 residues. The sample originates from a study of T cells in Graves' hyperthyroidism and ophthalmopathy. Study-wide results and caveats: A model of 13 V-J features distinguished ophthalmopathy from stable hyperthyroidism.

Criteria for exclusion of patients were uncontrolled infection, other autoimmune disease, pregnancy or lactation. Clinical symptoms, serum thyroxine and TRAb, thyroid ultrasound and orbital computed tomography together formed the diagnostic basis. Amplification of TCR beta CDR3 regions used RNA as the template. The HTBI primer set drove a first-round RT-PCR of the TCR CDR3. Via MiXCR, TCRdb re-called the multiplex PCR reads, giving one row per CDR3 protein. Here the sample spans about 400,000 distinct CDR3 sequences, roughly 14% being singletons. V is TRBV2 and J is TRBJ1-1; a possible D gene is TRBD1 (5 bases). The sequence was collected from a woman under 30 with Graves' hyperthyroidism. The sequenced sample consisted of blood. DNA of the CDR3: TGTGCCAGCATGCGAAAGGCCGGGGGGACTGAAGCTTTCTTT. Protein product: CASMRKAGGTEAFF.